The rows below give T cell receptor beta chains drawn from one sample of a study of graft-versus-host responses after intestinal transplantation. Libraries were prepared by immunoSEQ multiplex PCR; TCRdb keeps only in-frame clonotypes and omits some of them. The data contain 12,000 to 15,000 clones, 77% of them singletons. The sequenced sample was ileum tissue, obtained 27 days after intestinal transplant. The source of these receptors is a human patient who received an intestinal transplant, so some T cells may come from the graft donor. Both conserved end residues are part of each CDR3. A D gene is named only where the DNA matches it firmly. The listing skips clone size in some rows; elsewhere it reads once, few, many or a size class.

>TRBJ2-1|TRBV19|-|-
CASSLGGLAHEQFF
TGTGCCAGTAGTCTCGGGGGGCTTGCGCATGAGCAGTTCTTC
>TRBJ2-2|TRBV5-5|TRBD2|-
CASSFSSGGPGTGELFF
TGTGCCAGCAGCTTCTCTAGCGGGGGCCCGGGCACCGGGGAGCTGTTTTTT
>TRBJ2-2|TRBV12-5|-|few
CASGLGQHTGELFF
TGTGCTAGTGGTTTGGGACAGCACACCGGGGAGCTGTTTTTT
>TRBJ2-5|TRBV6-1|-|-
CASSELHRELQETQYF
TGTGCCAGCAGTGAATTGCACCGGGAACTCCAAGAGACCCAGTACTTC
>TRBJ1-2|TRBV7-9|-|-
CASSLAGASWKGPHGYTF
TGTGCCAGCAGCTTAGCGGGGGCTTCTTGGAAAGGGCCCCATGGCTACACCTTC
>TRBJ1-2|TRBV18|-|-
CASSPAQAIRMNGYTF
TGTGCCAGCTCACCCGCGCAGGCAATTCGAATGAATGGCTACACCTTC
>TRBJ1-2|TRBV7-2|-|-
CASSLATGAIGYTF
TGTGCCAGCAGCTTAGCGACAGGTGCAATTGGCTACACCTTC
>TRBJ1-3|TRBV4-1|TRBD1|-
CASSPLSIGTGSNTIYF
TGCGCCAGCAGCCCGCTCTCTATCGGGACAGGGTCGAACACCATATATTTT
>TRBJ2-3|TRBV5-1|TRBD2|-
CASSHGGFTDTQYF
TGCGCCAGCAGCCACGGGGGGTTCACAGATACGCAGTATTTT
>TRBJ2-6|TRBV29-1|-|few
CSVGGFSGANVLTF
TGCAGCGTTGGGGGCTTCTCTGGGGCCAACGTCCTGACTTTC
>TRBJ1-4|TRBV6-6|TRBD1|-
CASSRKTGGVEKLFF
TGTGCCAGCAGCCGAAAGACAGGGGGGGTTGAAAAACTGTTTTTT
>TRBJ2-3|TRBV7-6|-|-
CASSPGHAMLTDTQYF
TGTGCCAGCAGCCCGGGACACGCGATGCTCACAGATACGCAGTATTTT
>TRBJ2-3|TRBV6-5|-|-
CASSYTQRITDTQYF
TGTGCCAGCAGTTACACTCAACGAATCACAGATACGCAGTATTTT
>TRBJ1-1|TRBV6-5|-|-
CASSYFQGMSNTEAFF
TGTGCCAGCAGTTACTTCCAGGGGATGTCGAACACTGAAGCTTTCTTT
>TRBJ2-2|TRBV28|-|few
CASSLRSGELFF
TGTGCCAGCAGTTTGCGGTCCGGGGAGCTGTTTTTT
>TRBJ1-1|TRBV5-8|TRBD1|-
CASSPDRDTEAFF
TGTGCCAGCAGCCCGGACAGGGACACTGAAGCTTTCTTT
>TRBJ2-2|TRBV4-1|-|-
CASSQLEAGELFF
TGCGCCAGCAGCCAGCTGGAGGCCGGGGAGCTGTTTTTT
>TRBJ2-1|TRBV2|-|-
CASEANEQFF
TGTGCCAGCGAGGCCAATGAGCAGTTCTTC
>TRBJ2-5|TRBV29-1|-|few
CSVGIPGQITKSYGQETQYF
TGCAGCGTAGGTATACCGGGACAAATAACCAAGAGCTATGGTCAAGAGACCCAGTACTTC
>TRBJ2-1|TRBV5-1|TRBD2|few
CASRLAGSVHNEQFF
TGCGCCAGCAGACTAGCGGGGTCCGTCCACAATGAGCAGTTCTTC
>TRBJ2-1|TRBV19|TRBD1|-
CASSTDRVLYEQFF
TGTGCCAGTAGTACGGACAGGGTCTTGTATGAGCAGTTCTTC
>TRBJ2-5|TRBV20-1|-|few
CSITGKETQYF
TGCAGTATAACAGGGAAAGAGACCCAGTACTTC
>TRBJ2-2|TRBV28|TRBD2|-
CASSGPNLAGGKNTGELFF
TGTGCCAGCAGTGGTCCCAACCTAGCGGGGGGGAAAAACACCGGGGAGCTGTTTTTT
>TRBJ2-3|TRBV28|-|-
CASRPQGSGTDTQYF
TGTGCCAGCAGGCCTCAAGGGAGTGGCACAGATACGCAGTATTTT
>TRBJ2-5|TRBV7-2|TRBD2|-
CASSPGLGKTQYF
TGTGCCAGCAGCCCGGGACTAGGAAAGACCCAGTACTTC
>TRBJ2-3|TRBV5-1|TRBD1|-
CASSGTGVGYTQYF
TGCGCCAGCAGCGGGACAGGAGTGGGGTATACGCAGTATTTT
>TRBJ1-5|TRBV4-3|-|-
CASSTTLNSNQPQHF
TGCGCCAGCAGCACTACGTTAAACAGCAATCAGCCCCAGCATTTT
>TRBJ1-6|TRBV21-1|-|-
CASSIRGGGAVIGSLHF
TGTGCCAGCAGCATAAGGGGAGGGGGGGCAGTGATAGGGTCCCTCCACTTT